The rows below give T cell receptor beta chains drawn from one sample of a study of T cells in Graves' hyperthyroidism and ophthalmopathy. One entry per CDR3 protein results from TCRdb running MiXCR on the multiplex PCR reads. Among 500,000 to 650,000 distinct CDR3 sequences listed, around 15% were seen once. Sequencing was carried out using blood. These TCRs come from a woman aged 40-49 years with Graves' hyperthyroidism. Both conserved end residues are part of each CDR3. Fields, in order: J gene, D gene, V gene, clone size, CDR3 DNA, CDR3 protein. D genes are given only for firm matches. Size tells how often a clone was seen (once, few, many) or the class of an expanded clone, and some rows leave it out.

>TRBJ1-2|NA|TRBV11-2|many
TGTGCCAGCAGCCTAACGGACGGTGCTAACTATGGCTACACCTTC
CASSLTDGANYGYTF
>TRBJ1-6|TRBD1|TRBV11-2|NA
TGTGCCAGCAGCTTAGAGACAGGGGTCTACTCACCCCTCCACTTT
CASSLETGVYSPLHF
>TRBJ1-4|NA|TRBV20-1|many
TGCAGTGCTAGAGTTCCGTCCGGTGGTGAAAAACTGTTTTTT
CSARVPSGGEKLFF
>TRBJ2-2|TRBD2|TRBV9|many
TGTGCCAGCTCCCAAGCGGGAGGCGGGACCGGGGAGCTGTTTTTT
CASSQAGGGTGELFF
>TRBJ2-1|TRBD2|TRBV24-1|few
TGTGCCACCAGTGATGCCGGGACTAGCGGGAGTACCTATGAGCAGTTCTTC
CATSDAGTSGSTYEQFF
>TRBJ2-7|TRBD2|TRBV7-2|few
TGTGCCAGCAGCTTGGTAGCGGGAGAAAAAGACGAGCAGTACTTC
CASSLVAGEKDEQYF
>TRBJ2-7|NA|TRBV19|NA
TGTGCCAGTAGTCCCTCCCGGGACATTGGGGAGCAGTACTTC
CASSPSRDIGEQYF
>TRBJ2-7|TRBD2|TRBV20-1|many
TGCAGTGCTAGAGATAGCGGGAAGGGCTACGAGCAGTACTTC
CSARDSGKGYEQYF
>TRBJ2-7|TRBD1|TRBV6-1|many
TGTGCCAGCATTCAACCGCGAACAGGGGGTGAGCAGTACTTC
CASIQPRTGGEQYF
>TRBJ2-5|TRBD2|TRBV6-5|few
TGTGCCAGCAGTTACAGGGAGGGAGAGACCCAGTACTTC
CASSYREGETQYF